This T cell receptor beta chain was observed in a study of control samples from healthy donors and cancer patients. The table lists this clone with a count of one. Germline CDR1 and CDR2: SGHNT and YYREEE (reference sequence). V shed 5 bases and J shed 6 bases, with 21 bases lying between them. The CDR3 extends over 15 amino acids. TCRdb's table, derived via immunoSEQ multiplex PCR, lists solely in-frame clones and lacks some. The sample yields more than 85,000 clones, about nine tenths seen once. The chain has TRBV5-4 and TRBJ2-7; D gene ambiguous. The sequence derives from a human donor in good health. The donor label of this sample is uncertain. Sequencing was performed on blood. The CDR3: CASSPYSGRSSEQYF. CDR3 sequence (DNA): TGTGCCAGCAGTCCCTATAGTGGCCGTAGTAGCGAGCAGTACTTC.